This entry lists 8 T cell receptor beta chains sequenced from one sample in a study of shared clonotypes between healthy human individuals (TCRdb year 2020). Library construction relied on the immunoSEQ multiplex PCR assay. Not all clones reach the TCRdb copy of this immuneACCESS table, which keeps in-frame sequences only. Checked studies attribute under half of the gap to unresolved V genes and leave the rest unexplained. For this sample the table gives roughly 2.5 million clones, of which approximately 90% were detected only once. The top ten clonotypes cover more than 0.12% of the sample. The sequenced material came from naive CD4+ T cells sorted from blood. Explained via the paper, the cell subset or site label denotes: CD45RA+ positively selected. Receptor source: a man aged 18 to 35 in good health.

The chain carries TRBV23-1 and TRBJ2-1; 7 bases are shared with TRBD1. TRBV23-1 is filed as an ORF, its function uncertain. V lost 3 bases, J lost 2 bases, and 13 bases stayed unmatched. The CDR3 spans 18 residues. The DNA of the CDR3 is TGCGCCAGCAGTCAGCCTACACCTACAGGGGTCACCTACAATGAGCAGTTCTTC. Protein sequence: CASSQPTPTGVTYNEQFF.

The rearrangement uses TRBV5-1 and TRBJ2-3, with TRBD1 as a possible D gene (6 bases). Germline values: CDR1 SGHRS, CDR2 YFSETQ. V was pared by 5 bases and J by 2 bases, with 15 bases between. This CDR3 spans 15 amino acids. CDR3: CASRGQGLVTDTQYF. DNA for the CDR3: TGCGCCAGCAGAGGGCAGGGGCTGGTCACAGATACGCAGTATTTT.

The chain joins TRBV30 to TRBJ1-5; unclear D gene. The germline gives CDR1 GTSNPN, CDR2 SVGIG (reference sequence). The CDR3 extends over 15 amino acids. The V end was cut by 2 bases, the J end by 3 bases, with 14 bases between. The CDR3 loop is CAWSNRATINQPQHF. In DNA form, the CDR3 reads TGTGCCTGGAGTAATAGGGCTACAATCAATCAGCCCCAGCATTTT.

The chain is built from TRBV5-8 and TRBJ2-2, with 8 bases lining up with TRBD2. Germline values: CDR1 SGHTS, CDR2 YDEGEE. J was trimmed by 5 bases and V by 5 bases; bases with no gene match: 8. The length of the CDR3 is 15 residues. In nucleotides, the CDR3 is TGTGCCAGCAGGTCAGGACTAGCAGAGACCGGGGAGCTGTTTTTT. The encoded protein is CASRSGLAETGELFF.

The genes are TRBV30 and TRBJ1-5; D gene unclear. The CDR3 runs to 14 residues. The V end lost 0 bases, the J end lost 6 bases, and 12 bases lay between the germline ends. Germline assignment: CDR1 GTSNPN and CDR2 SVGIG (reference sequence). DNA for the CDR3: TGTGCCTGGAGTGTAGGAGGGTCGGTTCAGCCCCAGCATTTT. Its protein product is CAWSVGGSVQPQHF.

The rearrangement joins TRBV5-1 to TRBJ1-2; D is possibly TRBD1 (6 bases). This CDR3 is built from 14 residues. Looked up from germline, CDR1 is SGHRS and CDR2 is YFSETQ. V gave up 1 base and J gave up 7 bases, with 14 bases separating them. The CDR3 DNA reads TGCGCCAGCAGCTTGAACACACAGGGCACTGGCTACACCTTC. Translated: CASSLNTQGTGYTF.

This chain uses TRBV6-5 with TRBJ1-3; possibly TRBD1 for D (6 bases). The V end was cut by 0 bases, the J end by 3 bases, with 9 bases between. CDR3 size: 15 residues. CDR1 and CDR2 from the germline V gene are MNHEY and SVGAGI. CDR3 residues: CASSYSATGGNTIYF. The CDR3 coding sequence is TGTGCCAGCAGTTACTCCGCGACAGGTGGAAACACCATATATTTT.

This clone was found once. V usage is TRBV18 and J usage is TRBJ1-5, with D possibly TRBD1 on 6 matching bases. The CDR3 consists of 17 residues. V was cut by 3 bases and J by 2 bases, with 17 bases left in between. Germline V CDR1 and CDR2: KGHSH, LQKENI. The chain's CDR3 is CASSPPGGGKGNQPQHF. CDR3 nucleotides: TGTGCCAGCTCACCCCCGGGAGGGGGTAAGGGCAATCAGCCCCAGCATTTT. Together with reference TRBV18 and TRBJ1-5, the CDR3 gives the full variable domain: NAGVMQNPRHLVRRRGQEARLRCSPMKGHSHVYWYRQLPEEGLKFMVYLQKENIIDESGMPKERFSAEFPKEGPSILRIQQVVRGDSAAYFCASSPPGGGKGNQPQHFGDGTRLSIL.